This T cell receptor (beta chain) was captured by sequencing in a study of shared clonotypes between healthy human individuals. At the level of the study: The study enrolled a couple of women and a few men aged 18 to 49. Findings of the study overall: Sharing across four donors was highest in naive CD4 (approximately 5%) and lowest in memory CD8 (roughly 0.4%).

Germline assignment: CDR1 SEHNR and CDR2 FQNEAQ (reference sequence). V was clipped by 2 bases and J by 6 bases, with 11 bases between them. CDR3 length: 13 residues. In the study's own analysis: Filtering differed for immunoSEQ, which gave only junction sequences without quality scores. Libraries were prepared by immunoSEQ multiplex PCR; TCRdb keeps only in-frame clonotypes and omits some of them. That table gives V, J and clone size, and the DNA gave D and trimming. The table lists millions of clones, roughly 95% of them singletons. CD45RO-negative CD8 cells positively selected for CCR7 made up the naive population, which excluded terminally differentiated effector memory CD45RA+ cells. The donors, all of them Caucasian adults, lived in Nashville, Tennessee. Details on this clone: What it recognizes is unknown.

The chain employs TRBV7-9 and TRBJ2-7, with D maybe TRBD2 (5 bases). The source is a man between 18 and 35 years old in good health. Specimen: naive CD8+ T cells sorted from blood. The CDR3 DNA sequence: TGTGCCAGCAGCTTATTGGACTCGGGCGAGCAGTACTTC. This translates into CASSLLDSGEQYF.